What follows is one TCR beta chain and its context. The table came from immunoSEQ multiplex PCR; TCRdb's copy has only in-frame clones and leaves some out. The sample yields around 120,000 clones, 90% seen once. The data were obtained in a study of blood T cell repertoires in COVID-19. Study in general: Collection of acute and convalescent COVID-19 samples took place in the United States, Italy and Spain.

The CDR3 contains 14 residues. Germline V gene data show CDR1 as SEHNR and CDR2 as FQNEAQ (reference sequence). Trimming stripped 0 bases from V and 7 bases from J, with 12 bases between. The source material was peripheral blood. The chain has TRBV7-9 and TRBJ2-5; D unresolved. The receptor was derived from a human donor with active COVID-19. The donor label of this sample is uncertain. The CDR3 spells CASSLAGSLRTQYF. In DNA, the CDR3 is TGTGCCAGCAGCTTAGCGGGCAGTCTAAGGACCCAGTACTTC.